This TCR beta chain was obtained from a study of control samples from healthy donors and cancer patients (dated by TCRdb to the early 2020s). To prepare the library, the immunoSEQ multiplex PCR assay was applied. TCRdb stores this immuneACCESS table with in-frame sequences only. Part of the clones is absent; in the studies checked, under half of the shortfall reflects unresolved V genes, and no reason is known for the rest. The sample table holds around 30,000 clones, of which roughly 92% were seen once. The ten largest account for more than 1.5% of the sample. Notes on this clone: Its binding antigen is unknown. There are no base qualities to consult, and no much larger clone falls within one base.

V lost 5 bases and J lost 3 bases; the stretch between them is 13 bases long. Spanning cysteine to phenylalanine, the CDR3 consists of 15 amino acids. Only the CDR3 portion is preserved as DNA: 45 bases, with reading frame beginning at the first base. CDR1 is given as PRHDT and CDR2 as FYEKMQ, both from the germline V gene (reference sequence). This TCR was recovered from a man between 35 and 55 years old with colorectal cancer. Sequencing input: PBMCs. The rearrangement joined TRBV13 to TRBJ2-2; no D gene call is confident. The CDR3: CASSRLGGHTGELFF. Here is the DNA: TGTGCCAGCAGCCGTTTGGGTGGGCACACCGGGGAGCTGTTTTTT.